This T cell receptor beta chain is drawn from a study of T cells in Graves' hyperthyroidism and ophthalmopathy. Findings and caveats of the study: In simple terms, a model built on 13 V-J features told ophthalmopathy apart from stable hyperthyroidism.

The source material, RNA transcripts, was used to amplify TCR beta CDR3 regions. HTBI primers were employed in a first-round RT-PCR of the TCR CDR3. Each CDR3 protein gets one entry after TCRdb re-called the multiplex PCR reads with MiXCR. This table has 300,000 or so distinct CDR3 sequences, around 16% appearing once. The CDR3 runs to 15 residues. Germline V gene sequence: CDR1 LNHDA, CDR2 SQIVND (reference sequence). The V end was cut by 3 bases, the J end by 5 bases, with 15 bases between. The sample holds a few counts of this clonotype. What it recognizes is unknown. The source is a young man with Graves' hyperthyroidism. V is TRBV19 and J is TRBJ2-3, with a possible D match to TRBD2 (5 bases). The sequenced sample consisted of blood. Here the CDR3 reads CASSISDGDRDTQYF. CDR3 nucleotides: TGTGCCAGTAGTATCTCCGACGGGGATCGAGATACGCAGTATTTT.